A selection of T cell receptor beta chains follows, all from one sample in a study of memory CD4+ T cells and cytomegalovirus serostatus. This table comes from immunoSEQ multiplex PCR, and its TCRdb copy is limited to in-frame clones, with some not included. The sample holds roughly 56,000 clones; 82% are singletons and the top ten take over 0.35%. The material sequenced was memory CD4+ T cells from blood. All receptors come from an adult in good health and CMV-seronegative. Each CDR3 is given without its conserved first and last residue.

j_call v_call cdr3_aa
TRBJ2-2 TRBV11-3 ASSFEGTGELF
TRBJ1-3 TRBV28 ASSRGSGLGGNTIY
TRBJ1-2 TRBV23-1 ASSLQGLGARAATYGYT
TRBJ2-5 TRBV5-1 ASSSAGGLETQY
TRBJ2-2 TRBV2 ASMGGDDTGELF
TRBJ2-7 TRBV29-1 SVIRDRGYEQY
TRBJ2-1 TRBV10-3 ANPTSGLYNEQF
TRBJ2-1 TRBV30 AWVPTKGNEQF
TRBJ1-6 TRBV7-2 ASSRGAGTGDSPLH
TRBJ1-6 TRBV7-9 ASSSIQTPLH